These 27 T cell receptor beta chains were all obtained from the same sample, sequenced in a study of molecular identifiers for immune sequencing clone quantification (dated by TCRdb to the late 2010s). The library was produced with PCR. Sequencer: NextSeq 500. TCRdb trimmed the raw reads at Q25, called clones with MiXCR and kept productive beta chains. Every distinct CDR3 protein forms one entry, paired with its most common genes and DNA. In this sample the table shows fewer than 350,000 distinct CDR3 sequences, about a quarter of which occur a single time. Together, the top ten hold around 0.7% of the sample. Material for sequencing was naive CD8+ T cells from blood, with Jurkat cell RNA spiked in. What the cell subset or site label conveys for this sample: FACS-sorted CD8+CD4-CCR7+CD45RA+ naive T cells. The receptors shown here come from a human donor in good health. Some libraries in this study had Jurkat cell RNA spiked in.

This clonotype was seen repeatedly, ten times or more. The chain is built from TRBV29-1 and TRBJ1-1; no firm D call. Germline CDR1 SQVTM, CDR2 ANQGSEA. The CDR3 spans 11 residues. Trimming shortened V by 7 bases and J by 1 base, and 7 bases separated the two germline ends. The CDR3 DNA is TGCAGCGCGGATCAGAACACTGAAGCTTTCTTT. It yields the protein CSADQNTEAFF.

This sequence joins TRBV7-9 and TRBJ1-4, with TRBD1 identical over 7 bases. The V gene's germline CDR1 is SEHNR and CDR2 FQNEAQ (reference sequence). The CDR3 totals 16 residues. V shed 2 bases, J shed 5 bases, and the junction held 8 bases outside the gene matches. Here the CDR3 reads CASSLILQGGNEKLFF. DNA for the CDR3: TGTGCCAGCAGCTTAATTTTGCAGGGGGGGAATGAAAAACTGTTTTTT.

For this clonotype: At one end the junction does not follow the germline gene, possibly because of a read error. This chain joins TRBV13 and TRBJ1-2; tentative D call: TRBD1 (5 bases). The CDR3 extends over 17 amino acids. The germline gives CDR1 PRHDT, CDR2 FYEKMQ (reference sequence). CDR3 residues: CASITLGERQTNNGYTF. CDR3 coding DNA: TGTGCCAGCATAACTTTGGGTGAGAGACAGACTAACAATGGCTACACCTTC.

The J gene is TRBJ2-6, the V gene TRBV4-1, with D hard to call. Germline CDR1 is MGHRA and CDR2 is YSYEKL. V was shortened by 1 base and J by 2 bases, with 12 bases between the two germline ends. The CDR3 length is 17 residues. Written as DNA, the CDR3 is TGCGCCAGCAGCCAAGGCGTGGAGTTTACTGGGGCCAACGTCCTGACTTTC. Translated, it gives CASSQGVEFTGANVLTF.

The chain is built from TRBV30 and TRBJ2-7; D not certain. V shed 0 bases and J shed 5 bases, with 11 bases lying between them. The CDR3 is 13 residues long. Germline CDR1 is GTSNPN and CDR2 is SVGIG (reference sequence). The CDR3, as DNA: TGTGCCTGGAGTGTACATCGTGGGGACGAGCAGTACTTC. Its translation is CAWSVHRGDEQYF. The whole variable domain, filled in from reference TRBV30 and TRBJ2-7, reads SQTIHQWPATLVQPVGSPLSLECTVEGTSNPNLYWYRQAAGRGLQLLFYSVGIGQISSEVPQNLSASRPQDRQFILSSKKLLLSDSGFYLCAWSVHRGDEQYFGPGTRLTVT.

This clonotype was seen ten or more times. The chain joins TRBV29-1 to TRBJ2-5; possible D gene TRBD2, 5 bases. There are 13 residues in the CDR3. Germline V gene data show CDR1 as SQVTM and CDR2 as ANQGSEA. Deletions cut 6 bases from V and 0 bases from J, with 11 bases between. The CDR3 reads CSVHGVYQETQYF. The CDR3 DNA reads as TGCAGCGTCCACGGGGTGTACCAAGAGACCCAGTACTTC.

This clonotype was picked up many times. J is TRBJ2-7 and V is TRBV2; D not certain. From germline, CDR1 is SNHLY and CDR2 FYNNEI. This CDR3 spans 11 amino acids. Trimming pared 8 bases from V and 2 bases from J, leaving 7 bases between. For the CDR3, the DNA is TGTGCCAGCTCGGAACCCTACGAGCAGTACTTC. As protein: CASSEPYEQYF.

The rearrangement joins TRBV6-2 or TRBV6-3 to TRBJ1-6; D is unclear. V dropped 0 bases and J dropped 7 bases, with 16 bases sitting between them. Germline V gene data show CDR1 as MNHEY and CDR2 as SVGEGT. CDR3 length: 17 residues. The DNA for the CDR3 is TGTGCCAGCAGTTACTCCCATGGGGATTTCGGCAATTCACCCCTCCACTTT. It specifies CASSYSHGDFGNSPLHF.

The sample holds a few counts of this clonotype. The germline gene is not matched at one end of the junction; a read error may be the cause. This chain connects TRBV7-6 to TRBJ1-1; no definite D call. The CDR3 spans 15 residues. CDR1 is SGHVS, CDR2 FNYEAQ, per germline. In DNA, the CDR3 is TGTGCCAGCAGCTTAGGGGTTGAAGAGCACACTGGAGCTTTCTTT. Translated: CASSLGVEEHTGAFF.

This clonotype was seen a handful of times. This sequence joins TRBV6-5 and TRBJ2-1, with D hard to call. CDR1 is MNHEY and CDR2 is SVGAGI in the germline V gene. The CDR3 totals 12 residues. Trimming took off 5 bases at V and 9 bases at J, with 11 bases between the two ends. The CDR3 loop reads CASSPTRGEQFF. CDR3 nucleotide sequence: TGTGCCAGCAGTCCCACCCGAGGTGAGCAGTTCTTC.

This clonotype was counted at least ten times. The V call is TRBV13, the J call TRBJ2-7, with D perhaps assigned TRBD1 or TRBD2 (5 bases each). V dropped 5 bases and J dropped 2 bases, with 13 bases sitting between them. Germline assignment: CDR1 PRHDT and CDR2 FYEKMQ (reference sequence). This CDR3 region has 14 residues. In DNA form, the CDR3 reads TGTGCCAGCAGCAATCGGGGCCGTACCTACGAGCAGTACTTC. Translating gives CASSNRGRTYEQYF.

This clonotype has more than one count but fewer than ten. V is TRBV9 and J is TRBJ1-3, with 7 bases matching TRBD1. The junction had 7 bases not matched to a gene; V was cut back by 4 bases and J by 0 bases. This CDR3 has 16 residues. Germline V gene data show CDR1 as SGDLS and CDR2 as YYNGEE. CDR3 loop: CASSLSGQASGNTIYF. For the CDR3, the DNA is TGTGCCAGCAGCTTATCTGGACAGGCCTCTGGAAACACCATATATTTT.

A note on this clonotype: Since a much larger clone is just one base distant, this may be a read error. The V and J genes are TRBV10-2 and TRBJ1-2, with a weak D call TRBD1 (5 bases). In germline, CDR1 is WSHSY, CDR2 SAAADI. The CDR3 spans 14 residues. The CDR3: CTSSDSSWGYGYTF. The CDR3, as DNA: TGCACCAGCAGTGATAGCAGCTGGGGGTATGGCTACACCTTC.

This clonotype was seen more than once but under ten times. V usage is TRBV4-3 and J usage is TRBJ2-3; D gene unclear. This CDR3 contains 16 residues. The germline gives CDR1 LGHNA, CDR2 YSLEER. Trimming cost V 1 base and J 1 base, with 12 bases left between them. The CDR3 spells CASSQGVLRGTDTQYF. CDR3 nucleotide sequence: TGCGCCAGCAGCCAAGGGGTCCTCCGGGGCACAGATACGCAGTATTTT.

This clonotype was counted many times. This rearrangement joins TRBV5-4 to TRBJ1-1, with D tentatively TRBD1 (5 bases). The CDR3 is 17 amino acids. With 1 base removed from V and 2 bases from J, the gap between germline ends came to 18 bases. Germline V gene data show CDR1 as SGHNT and CDR2 as YYREEE (reference sequence). CDR3: CASSLKVGGGENTEAFF. The CDR3 coding sequence is TGTGCCAGCAGCTTGAAGGTGGGGGGGGGAGAAAACACTGAAGCTTTCTTT.

This clonotype was recorded once. A single base separates this from a much larger clone, so it may be a read error. This rearrangement joins TRBV7-8 to TRBJ1-1, with D possibly being TRBD1 (6 bases). V lost 7 bases and J lost 3, with 21 bases in between. The CDR3 is made up of 16 amino acids. From germline, CDR1 is SGHVS and CDR2 FQNEAQ. DNA of the CDR3: TGTGCCAGCAACTCCGTTACAGGGATTTTTTACACTGAAGCTTTCTTT. Amino acid sequence: CASNSVTGIFYTEAFF.

This clonotype has a count of ten or more. This chain connects TRBV30 to TRBJ1-5; D ambiguous. V dropped 1 base and J dropped 1 base, with 8 bases sitting between them. Germline CDR1 GTSNPN, CDR2 SVGIG (reference sequence). This CDR3 comprises 14 residues. The CDR3 DNA follows: TGTGCCTGGAGTGAAACAGCCAGCAATCAGCCCCAGCATTTT. Amino acids: CAWSETASNQPQHF.

There are a few counts of this clonotype. V and J are TRBV20-1 and TRBJ2-5; perhaps D is TRBD1 or TRBD2 (5 bases each). From germline, CDR1 is DFQATT and CDR2 SNEGSKA (reference sequence). This CDR3 comprises 15 residues. The germline V and J ends were trimmed by 4 bases and 1 base, with 16 bases remaining between them. The CDR3, as DNA: TGCAGTGCTACGTTTATTTGGGGGTCCCAAGAGACCCAGTACTTC. Amino acids: CSATFIWGSQETQYF.

This clonotype was counted ten times or more. The gene calls are TRBV28 and TRBJ2-6; the D gene is possibly TRBD2 (6 bases). From germline, CDR1 is MDHEN and CDR2 SYDVKM. The CDR3 sequence is 17 residues long. V gave up 6 bases and J gave up 0 bases, with 15 bases separating them. The CDR3 sequence is CASRGLTYFSGANVLTF. The CDR3 bases are TGTGCCAGCAGGGGACTCACATACTTCTCTGGGGCCAACGTCCTGACTTTC.

The genes are TRBV6-2 or TRBV6-3 and TRBJ2-7; 9 bases agree with TRBD1. The V and J ends lost 10 bases and 5 bases, in that order; junction bases with no gene match: 12. Germline-derived CDR1 and CDR2 are MNHEY and SVGEGT. This CDR3 is built from 14 residues. The chain's CDR3 is CATDQGQGWDEQYF. CDR3 in DNA: TGTGCCACCGACCAGGGACAGGGTTGGGACGAGCAGTACTTC.

In its sample, this clonotype was seen a few times. The J gene is TRBJ2-3, the V gene TRBV13; 10 bases agree with TRBD2. This CDR3 contains 14 residues. V lost 5 bases to trimming and J lost 4 bases; unmatched junction nucleotides: 3. The germline V gene encodes CDR1 PRHDT and CDR2 FYEKMQ (reference sequence). CDR3 nucleotide sequence: TGTGCCAGCAGCACGGGACTAGCGTCAGATACGCAGTATTTT. Translation: CASSTGLASDTQYF.

The chain is built from TRBV20-1 and TRBJ2-1; D is ambiguous. The V end lost 1 base, the J end lost 2 bases, and 12 bases lay between the germline ends. The CDR3 spans 15 residues. Germline CDR1 DFQATT, CDR2 SNEGSKA (reference sequence). CDR3 protein: CSARVMATAYNEQFF. CDR3 in DNA: TGCAGTGCTAGAGTCATGGCGACCGCCTACAATGAGCAGTTCTTC.

For this clonotype: This sequence may be a read error, since a much larger clone differs from it by one base. The chain has TRBV20-1 and TRBJ2-7; 10 bases fit TRBD1. CDR3 length: 12 residues. Germline CDR1 DFQATT, CDR2 SNEGSKA (reference sequence). CDR3 nucleotide sequence: TGCAGTGCTAGGACAGGGGGCTACGAGCAGCACTTC. This sequence encodes CSARTGGYEQHF.

As regards this clonotype: A much larger clone is a single base away; this may be a read error. V and J are TRBV12-3 or TRBV12-4 and TRBJ2-5; no clear D. V was pared by 4 bases and J by 1 base, with 10 bases between. The CDR3 runs 14 residues. The CDR3 loop is CASSSARFQETQYF. The CDR3 DNA reads TGTGCCAGCAGTTCGGCGCGGTTCCAAGAGACCCAGTACTTC.

Many counts were recorded for this clonotype. The CDR3: CASSLEVYEGYTF. DNA for the CDR3: TGTGCCAGCAGCTTAGAAGTCTATGAAGGCTACACCTTC. This rearrangement joins TRBV7-2 to TRBJ1-2, with no clear D. This CDR3 has 13 residues. The germline V gene encodes CDR1 SGHTA and CDR2 FQGNSA. V was shortened by 1 base and J by 8 bases, with 11 bases between the two germline ends.

This clonotype was seen a handful of times. The J gene is TRBJ2-3, the V gene TRBV12-3 or TRBV12-4, with no clear D. The length of the CDR3 is 13 residues. V lost 6 bases to trimming and J lost 2 bases, with 9 bases between them. The CDR3 here is CASSSAITDTQYF. In nucleotides, the CDR3 is TGTGCCAGCAGCTCCGCCATCACAGATACGCAGTATTTT.

V and J are TRBV14 and TRBJ2-5, with D perhaps TRBD2 (6 bases). This CDR3 region has 15 residues. Germline loops: CDR1 SGHDN, CDR2 FVKESK. The ends were cut back, 4 bases at V and 4 bases at J, with 16 bases in the middle. CDR3 bases: TGTGCCAGCAGCCTCACACCGGGGGAAGGAGAGACCCAGTACTTC. It specifies CASSLTPGEGETQYF.